Listed below are T cell receptor beta chains from one sample, sequenced in a study of cytomegalovirus exposure and HLA in healthy donors. Data came from immunoSEQ multiplex PCR; TCRdb stores just in-frame clones and leaves some out. This table holds 150,000 to 200,000 clones, about two thirds found once. Input material: PBMCs. These receptors were taken from a human donor in good health. CDR3s include the opening cysteine and the closing phenylalanine or tryptophan. A D gene is named only where the DNA matches it firmly. Rows may omit the clone size; those that give it use once, few, many or a size class.

v_call: TRBV2
j_call: TRBJ2-3
clone_size: -
d_call: TRBD2
cdr3_nt: TGTGCCAGCAGCCCGACTAGCGGGGGCACAGATACGCAGTATTTT
cdr3_aa: CASSPTSGGTDTQYF

v_call: TRBV7-8
j_call: TRBJ1-2
clone_size: -
d_call: -
cdr3_nt: TGTGCCAGCAGCTTCCGTACAGCCTATGGCTACACCTTC
cdr3_aa: CASSFRTAYGYTF

v_call: TRBV4-1
j_call: TRBJ2-7
clone_size: few
d_call: -
cdr3_nt: TGCGCCAGCAGCCAAGTGGCGGGCTCGACTTGGGAGCAGTACTTC
cdr3_aa: CASSQVAGSTWEQYF

v_call: TRBV7-9
j_call: TRBJ1-1
clone_size: -
d_call: TRBD1
cdr3_nt: TGTGCCAGCAGCACAACGACAGGGGTGAACACTGAAGCTTTCTTT
cdr3_aa: CASSTTTGVNTEAFF

v_call: TRBV29-1
j_call: TRBJ2-4
clone_size: -
d_call: TRBD1
cdr3_nt: TGCAGCGTCCGACAGGGGGCCAAAAACATTCAGTACTTC
cdr3_aa: CSVRQGAKNIQYF

v_call: TRBV19
j_call: TRBJ2-4
clone_size: few
d_call: -
cdr3_nt: TGTGCCAGTAGCCAGTCCACGGGTTTCGCCAAAAACATTCAGTACTTC
cdr3_aa: CASSQSTGFAKNIQYF

v_call: TRBV5-1
j_call: TRBJ2-1
clone_size: -
d_call: -
cdr3_nt: TGCGCCAGCAGTTTGGACGCCGCCAGCTCCTACAATGAGCAGTTCTTC
cdr3_aa: CASSLDAASSYNEQFF

v_call: TRBV6-5
j_call: TRBJ1-1
clone_size: -
d_call: -
cdr3_nt: TGTGCCAGCAGTTACAGGTTGGGCAGACCGAACACTGAAGCTTTCTTT
cdr3_aa: CASSYRLGRPNTEAFF

v_call: TRBV9
j_call: TRBJ1-1
clone_size: few
d_call: TRBD1
cdr3_nt: TGTGCCAGCAGCGACGGACAGGGGGCGCTTCTAAACACTGAAGCTTTCTTT
cdr3_aa: CASSDGQGALLNTEAFF

v_call: TRBV7-2
j_call: TRBJ1-2
clone_size: -
d_call: -
cdr3_nt: TGTGCCAGCACCCGAGAGCGGGATGGCTACACCTTC
cdr3_aa: CASTRERDGYTF

v_call: TRBV7-9
j_call: TRBJ2-3
clone_size: -
d_call: TRBD1
cdr3_nt: TGTGCCAGCAGCGAAGGGACAGGGGCAAGCACAGATACGCAGTATTTT
cdr3_aa: CASSEGTGASTDTQYF

v_call: TRBV10-3
j_call: TRBJ2-3
clone_size: once
d_call: -
cdr3_nt: TGTGCCACCCGGGCGGCAGAAGGTGCGGGGTCTAGCACAGATACGCAGTATTTT
cdr3_aa: CATRAAEGAGSSTDTQYF

v_call: TRBV7-7
j_call: TRBJ2-1
clone_size: -
d_call: -
cdr3_nt: TGTGCTAGCAGCTTAGGGACGGGGGTTACTGAGCAGTTCTTC
cdr3_aa: CASSLGTGVTEQFF

v_call: TRBV7-9
j_call: TRBJ2-5
clone_size: -
d_call: -
cdr3_nt: TGTGCCAGCAGCTTAGGGATCGGCGTCGGGGAGACCCAGTACTTC
cdr3_aa: CASSLGIGVGETQYF

v_call: TRBV18
j_call: TRBJ1-2
clone_size: -
d_call: -
cdr3_nt: TGTGCCAGCTCACCTCGGGAAGGCTACACCTTC
cdr3_aa: CASSPREGYTF

v_call: TRBV11-2
j_call: TRBJ2-7
clone_size: few
d_call: -
cdr3_nt: TGTGCCAGCAGCTTAGCGCCGGGAATAGAGCAGTACTTC
cdr3_aa: CASSLAPGIEQYF

v_call: TRBV30
j_call: TRBJ1-4
clone_size: -
d_call: TRBD1
cdr3_nt: TGTGCCTGGAGTGTTGGACAGGGTCGATGGTGGGCTAATGAAAAACTGTTTTTT
cdr3_aa: CAWSVGQGRWWANEKLFF

v_call: TRBV5-1
j_call: TRBJ2-7
clone_size: few
d_call: TRBD1
cdr3_nt: TGCGCCAGCAGCATGGGACAGCACTACGAGCAGTACTTC
cdr3_aa: CASSMGQHYEQYF

v_call: TRBV4-3
j_call: TRBJ2-2
clone_size: -
d_call: -
cdr3_nt: TGCGCCAGCAGCCAAGATGGGGAGATCGGGGAGCTGTTTTTT
cdr3_aa: CASSQDGEIGELFF

v_call: TRBV18
j_call: TRBJ2-7
clone_size: few
d_call: TRBD1
cdr3_nt: TGTGCCAGCTCGCAAGTTCCAGGGGGTAGGGACGAGCAGTACTTC
cdr3_aa: CASSQVPGGRDEQYF

v_call: TRBV5-6
j_call: TRBJ1-5
clone_size: -
d_call: -
cdr3_nt: TGTGCCAGCAGCGGAGGGGTTCTTCCCGGTCAGCCCCAGCATTTT
cdr3_aa: CASSGGVLPGQPQHF

v_call: TRBV6-5
j_call: TRBJ2-5
clone_size: -
d_call: -
cdr3_nt: TGTGCCAGCAGTTACGGCGACACATGGCAAGAGACCCAGTACTTC
cdr3_aa: CASSYGDTWQETQYF

v_call: TRBV4-1
j_call: TRBJ1-5
clone_size: few
d_call: TRBD1
cdr3_nt: TGCGCCAGCAGCCAAGTGACAGGGGGCAATCAGCCCCAGCATTTT
cdr3_aa: CASSQVTGGNQPQHF

v_call: TRBV5-4
j_call: TRBJ2-5
clone_size: -
d_call: TRBD1
cdr3_nt: TGTGCCAGCAGCCGACAGGGGCGAGAGACCCAGTACTTC
cdr3_aa: CASSRQGRETQYF

v_call: TRBV5-1
j_call: TRBJ2-5
clone_size: -
d_call: TRBD2
cdr3_nt: TGCGCCAGCAGCTTGGCCGTGGGACTAGGGGGAGAGACCCAGTACTTC
cdr3_aa: CASSLAVGLGGETQYF

v_call: TRBV6-5
j_call: TRBJ1-5
clone_size: -
d_call: -
cdr3_nt: TGTGCCAGCAGTTACGGAGTAAATCAGCCCCAGCATTTT
cdr3_aa: CASSYGVNQPQHF

v_call: TRBV7-2
j_call: TRBJ2-7
clone_size: -
d_call: TRBD1
cdr3_nt: TGTGCCAGCAGCCTAATGACAGGGAGCTCCTACGAGCAGTACTTC
cdr3_aa: CASSLMTGSSYEQYF

v_call: TRBV5-1
j_call: TRBJ2-2
clone_size: -
d_call: -
cdr3_nt: TGCGCCAGCAGCTTGCTTAGCGGCCCCAACACCGGGGAGCTGTTTTTT
cdr3_aa: CASSLLSGPNTGELFF

v_call: TRBV4-1
j_call: TRBJ2-7
clone_size: -
d_call: TRBD2
cdr3_nt: TGCGCCAGCAGCCAGGATACTAGCGGTTCCTACGAGCAGTACTTC
cdr3_aa: CASSQDTSGSYEQYF

v_call: TRBV6-6
j_call: TRBJ1-6
clone_size: -
d_call: -
cdr3_nt: TGTGCCAGCAGTTACCCGGGGGTCGGGGTTAATTCACCCCTCCACTTT
cdr3_aa: CASSYPGVGVNSPLHF

v_call: TRBV27
j_call: TRBJ2-7
clone_size: -
d_call: TRBD1
cdr3_nt: TGTGCCAGCAGTTCCGACAGGGGTCTCTTCCTACCCTACGAGCAGTACTTC
cdr3_aa: CASSSDRGLFLPYEQYF

v_call: TRBV5-4
j_call: TRBJ1-2
clone_size: -
d_call: TRBD1
cdr3_nt: TGTGCCAGCAGCGTGGGACAGGAAGGCTATGGCTACACCTTC
cdr3_aa: CASSVGQEGYGYTF

v_call: TRBV7-2
j_call: TRBJ1-1
clone_size: -
d_call: -
cdr3_nt: TGTGCCGCTTGCAGGGTTCCGAACACTGAAGCTTTCTTT
cdr3_aa: CAACRVPNTEAFF

v_call: TRBV7-2
j_call: TRBJ2-3
clone_size: few
d_call: TRBD2
cdr3_nt: TGTGCCAGCAGCCCCGCCCGACTAGCGGGGGGAGTAGATACGCAGTATTTT
cdr3_aa: CASSPARLAGGVDTQYF

v_call: TRBV7-2
j_call: TRBJ1-5
clone_size: -
d_call: -
cdr3_nt: TGTGCCAGCAGCTTCTGGAAGGGAGGTCAGCCCCAGCATTTT
cdr3_aa: CASSFWKGGQPQHF

v_call: TRBV14
j_call: TRBJ1-3
clone_size: once
d_call: -
cdr3_nt: TGTGCCAGCAGCCAAGGGCCCTACAGGTCCTCTGGAAACACCATATATTTT
cdr3_aa: CASSQGPYRSSGNTIYF

v_call: TRBV14
j_call: TRBJ2-3
clone_size: -
d_call: -
cdr3_nt: TGTGCCAGCAGCCAAGCCTGGGGGGGGCTCGGCACAGATACGCAGTATTTT
cdr3_aa: CASSQAWGGLGTDTQYF

v_call: TRBV18
j_call: TRBJ1-2
clone_size: -
d_call: -
cdr3_nt: TGTGCCAGCTCACCTAGCGGGAACTATGGCTACACCTTC
cdr3_aa: CASSPSGNYGYTF

v_call: TRBV4-3
j_call: TRBJ2-1
clone_size: -
d_call: TRBD2
cdr3_nt: TGCGCCAGCAGCCTAAGCCTAGCGGGGTCCAATGAGCAGTTCTTC
cdr3_aa: CASSLSLAGSNEQFF

v_call: TRBV11-2
j_call: TRBJ2-1
clone_size: -
d_call: TRBD2
cdr3_nt: TGTGCCAGCAGCAAAAGCGGGGGGGCCCCCTACAATGAGCAGTTCTTC
cdr3_aa: CASSKSGGAPYNEQFF

v_call: TRBV27
j_call: TRBJ2-1
clone_size: -
d_call: TRBD1
cdr3_nt: TGTGCCAGCAGTCTCCAGGGGGCGTACAATGAGCAGTTCTTC
cdr3_aa: CASSLQGAYNEQFF

v_call: TRBV7-9
j_call: TRBJ2-2
clone_size: -
d_call: TRBD1
cdr3_nt: TGTGCCAGCAGCTGGGAACCGGGACAGGGTAACACCGGGGAGCTGTTTTTT
cdr3_aa: CASSWEPGQGNTGELFF

v_call: TRBV2
j_call: TRBJ2-5
clone_size: -
d_call: -
cdr3_nt: TGTGCCAGCCTCACTCTTCAAGAGACCCAGTACTTC
cdr3_aa: CASLTLQETQYF

v_call: TRBV7-8
j_call: TRBJ2-5
clone_size: -
d_call: TRBD2
cdr3_nt: TGTGCCAGCAGCTCGGTCGGGGGCGCGGGGGGGACCCAGTACTTC
cdr3_aa: CASSSVGGAGGTQYF

v_call: TRBV4-2
j_call: TRBJ2-7
clone_size: medium-sized
d_call: TRBD1
cdr3_nt: TGTGCCAGCAGCCAAGAAGAGGCGGACAGGGGGTACGAGCAGTACTTC
cdr3_aa: CASSQEEADRGYEQYF

v_call: TRBV27
j_call: TRBJ1-6
clone_size: -
d_call: -
cdr3_nt: TGTGCCAGCAGTTTATCAGGGGGGGGTGGATATAATTCACCCCTCCACTTT
cdr3_aa: CASSLSGGGGYNSPLHF

v_call: TRBV5-1
j_call: TRBJ2-4
clone_size: -
d_call: -
cdr3_nt: TGCGCCAGCAGCTACAGGGGAGGCGCCAAAAACATTCAGTACTTC
cdr3_aa: CASSYRGGAKNIQYF

v_call: TRBV5-1
j_call: TRBJ2-3
clone_size: few
d_call: TRBD2
cdr3_nt: TGCGCCAGCAGCCGGACTAGCGGGGGAAGTCTAGATTCTAGCACAGATACGCAGTATTTT
cdr3_aa: CASSRTSGGSLDSSTDTQYF

v_call: TRBV6-5
j_call: TRBJ1-6
clone_size: -
d_call: -
cdr3_nt: TGTGCCAGCAGTTACGACGGACTAGGATCCTCACCCCTCCACTTT
cdr3_aa: CASSYDGLGSSPLHF